These 7 T cell receptor beta chains were sequenced from one sample in a study of blood T cell repertoires in COVID-19. Method: immunoSEQ multiplex PCR; TCRdb's copy keeps in-frame clones and lacks some. The sample lists 50,000 to 65,000 clones; roughly 80% were seen once. The sequenced sample was peripheral blood. These receptors were taken from a woman between 45 and 60 years old with active or convalescent COVID-19.

Of note for this clone: The junction and the germline gene differ at one end; a read error may be behind it. The chain links TRBV7-7 to TRBJ2-3, with a possible D match to TRBD2 (7 bases). Germline CDR1 SSHAT, CDR2 FNYEAQ (reference sequence). This CDR3 region has 17 residues. The CDR3 region has the DNA TGTGCTAGCAGCTTCCCCCGAGGGGAGGGGGGCGGTTATACGCAGTATTTT. It yields the protein CASSFPRGEGGGYTQYF.

This rearrangement joins TRBV4-1 to TRBJ2-2; 7 bases line up with TRBD2. Trimming cost V 1 base and J 2 bases; bases outside gene matches: 19. Germline V gene data show CDR1 as MGHRA and CDR2 as YSYEKL. The CDR3 has 21 residues. The DNA for the CDR3 is TGCGCCAGCAGCCAAGGATTTCAGTTGGGGGGAGGGCCCTCTAACACCGGGGAGCTGTTTTTT. Encoded protein: CASSQGFQLGGGPSNTGELFF.

The chain combines TRBV16 with TRBJ2-2; 7 nucleotides match TRBD2. V shed 1 base, J shed 3 bases, and the junction held 8 bases outside the gene matches. This CDR3 is built from 17 residues. Germline V gives CDR1 KGHSY, CDR2 FQNENV. The CDR3 DNA reads as TGTGCCAGCAGCCAATTGGCTAGCGGACGAGACACCGGGGAGCTGTTTTTT. It specifies CASSQLASGRDTGELFF. The full variable domain, with the rest looked up from reference TRBV16 and TRBJ2-2, is GEEVAQTPKHLVRGEGQKAKLYCAPIKGHSYVFWYQQVLKNEFKFLISFQNENVFDETGMPKERFSAKCLPNSPCSLEIQATKLEDSAVYFCASSQLASGRDTGELFFGEGSRLTVL.

The chain couples TRBV10-3 to TRBJ1-1; 8 bases are shared with TRBD1. Germline V gives CDR1 ENHRY, CDR2 SYGVKD. V was clipped by 7 bases and J by 1 base; unmatched bases: 5. The CDR3 is 14 amino acids. The CDR3, as DNA: TGTGCCATCAAGGGGACAGGAGGGAACACTGAAGCTTTCTTT. Encoded protein: CAIKGTGGNTEAFF.

The rearrangement links TRBV6-5 to TRBJ1-2, with TRBD1 matching 7 bases. V lost 0 bases, J lost 7 bases, and 8 bases stayed unmatched. Germline V gene data show CDR1 as MNHEY and CDR2 as SVGAGI. This CDR3 has 15 residues. CDR3 bases: TGTGCCAGCAGTTACTCAGGGGGCCAGACAGGTGGCTACACCTTC. Its translation: CASSYSGGQTGGYTF.

The J gene is TRBJ1-4, the V gene TRBV3-1 (or the pseudogene TRBV3-2); a possible D gene is TRBD1 (5 bases). The CDR3 spans 12 residues. Germline V gives CDR1 LGHDT, CDR2 YNNKEL (reference sequence). V was cut by 4 bases and J by 5 bases, with 5 bases left in between. CDR3 loop: CASSRQNEKLFF. For the CDR3, the DNA is TGTGCCAGCAGCCGACAGAATGAAAAACTGTTTTTT.

The CDR3 region has the DNA TGTGCCAGCAGTAAACCCTTAGCGGGAGGGGTCCCAAATGAGCAGTTCTTC. It specifies CASSKPLAGGVPNEQFF. V is TRBV6-2 or TRBV6-3 and J is TRBJ2-1; 11 bases are shared with TRBD2. J gave up 7 bases and V 5 bases, and 13 bases lay outside the gene matches. This CDR3 has 17 amino acids. Germline V lookup: CDR1 MNHEY, CDR2 SVGEGT.